This T cell receptor (beta chain) was retrieved from a study of OX40 agonist ivuxolimab in advanced cancers. About the research overall: Patients in the trial were receiving intravenous ivuxolimab every 2 weeks, at doses of 0.01 to 10 mg/kg. Partial responses, seen in three patients, involved one hepatocellular carcinoma and two cutaneous melanomas. Head and neck, renal cell, melanoma or hepatocellular carcinoma were the cancers that dose-escalation patients had.

As to this clone: Its antigen is as yet unknown.

Only in-frame clones appear in the TCRdb table, and some are missing; sequencing was by immunoSEQ multiplex PCR. This sample yields some 40,000 clones, of which 70% to 90% are seen a single time; about a sixth belongs to the top ten. Study results and caveats: With doses of 0.1 to 3.0 mg/kg, CD4+ and CD8+ blood T cells had undergone clonal expansion by week 6.

Sequences were derived from CD4+ or CD8+ T cells sorted from blood, sampled in a trial of the OX40 agonist ivuxolimab. The receptor was isolated from an adult with an advanced solid tumor such as melanoma, head and neck, liver or kidney cancer.

The CDR3: CASSAHRDRLNTEAFF. The CDR3 DNA reads as TGTGCCAGCAGCGCCCACCGGGACCGCTTGAACACTGAAGCTTTCTTT. The rearrangement joins TRBV9 to TRBJ1-1; perhaps TRBD1 as D (5 bases). Looked up from germline, CDR1 is SGDLS and CDR2 is YYNGEE. The CDR3 loop spans 16 amino acids. The germline V and J ends were trimmed by 3 bases and 0 bases, with 15 bases remaining between them.